Following are 25 T cell receptor beta chains from one sample sequenced in a study of T cells expressing NK-cell markers. TCRdb re-called the 5' RACE reads; every CDR3 protein appears as one record, without DNA. Its clone listing holds about 460,000 distinct CDR3 sequences. Sequenced input: blood T cells: a sorted CD56 or NKG2C T cell subset, CD4+ or CD8+ T cells, or bulk PBMC T cells (not recorded which). Receptors were obtained from a woman aged 45 to 65 in good health.

The chain joins TRBV12-3 or TRBV12-4 to TRBJ2-1; the TCRdb call, TRBD2, lacks DNA for checking. The CDR3 has 19 residues. The CDR3 sequence is CASSRDWGGTSGRTNEQFF.

The CDR3 here is CASSHQGQARGTQYF. This sequence joins TRBV12-3 or TRBV12-4 and TRBJ2-5; TCRdb gives TRBD1 as the D gene, but with no DNA this cannot be confirmed. The CDR3 runs 15 residues.

The rearrangement links TRBV5-1 to TRBJ2-4; the TCRdb call, TRBD1, lacks DNA for checking. The germline V gene has CDR1 SGHRS and CDR2 YFSETQ. The CDR3 consists of 15 residues. This CDR3 reads CASSSRGSAKNIQYF.

The CDR3 here is CASSYGPSYNQPQHF. J is TRBJ1-5 and V is TRBV6-1. From germline, CDR1 is MNHNS and CDR2 SASEGT. The CDR3 has 15 residues.

The chain recombines TRBV6-1 with TRBJ1-3; the TCRdb D gene call, TRBD1, has no DNA to confirm it. Per the germline V gene, CDR1 is MNHNS and CDR2 is SASEGT. The CDR3 spans 17 residues. The CDR3 region is CAGGRDRYSSSGNTIYF.

This chain connects TRBV6-5 to TRBJ2-1; there is no DNA to check the TCRdb D call of TRBD2. Germline CDR1 and CDR2: MNHEY and SVGAGI. The CDR3 extends over 12 amino acids. CDR3 protein: CASSQTSGREFF.

The chain couples TRBV20-1 to TRBJ2-1; with no DNA, the TCRdb D assignment of TRBD2 cannot be verified. There are 14 residues in the CDR3. Per the germline V gene, CDR1 is DFQATT and CDR2 is SNEGSKA (reference sequence). This chain's CDR3 is CSAPSGKGFNEQFF.

The rearrangement joins TRBV12-3 or TRBV12-4 to TRBJ2-5; TCRdb designates TRBD1, a call that cannot be tested without DNA. CDR3 length equals 14 residues. CDR3 protein: CASRWAGGAETQYF.

The rearrangement uses TRBV2 and TRBJ2-2. CDR1 is SNHLY, CDR2 FYNNEI, per germline. The CDR3 covers 14 residues. CDR3 region: CASSERQITGELFF. The complete variable domain, with remaining parts taken from reference TRBV2 and TRBJ2-2, reads EPEVTQTPSHQVTQMGQEVILRCVPISNHLYFYWYRQILGQKVEFLVSFYNNEISEKSEIFDDQFSVERPDGSNFTLKIRSTKLEDSAMYFCASSERQITGELFFGEGSRLTVL.

The rearrangement links TRBV12-3 or TRBV12-4 to TRBJ1-5; TCRdb calls TRBD1, which cannot be checked without DNA. The CDR3 covers 15 residues. CDR3 residues: CASSSDRGPFQPQHF.

The V and J genes are TRBV3-1 and TRBJ1-1. The germline V gene encodes CDR1 LGHDT and CDR2 YNNKEL (reference sequence). The CDR3 runs to 16 residues. CDR3 loop: CASSQEGMVAVTEAFF.

The chain carries TRBV20-1 and TRBJ1-5. Per the germline V gene, CDR1 is DFQATT and CDR2 is SNEGSKA (reference sequence). The CDR3 sequence is 15 residues long. This CDR3 is CSARDLGQEYQPQHF.

CDR3 amino acids: CASSVGVEFVATEAFF. The rearrangement links TRBV9 to TRBJ1-1. In germline, CDR1 is SGDLS, CDR2 YYNGEE. The CDR3 consists of 16 residues.

The J gene is TRBJ2-2, the V gene TRBV3-1; the TCRdb call, TRBD1, lacks DNA for checking. Germline CDR1 LGHDT, CDR2 YNNKEL (reference sequence). The CDR3 length is 14 residues. CDR3 residues: CASKKGQNTGELFF.

The chain uses TRBV12-3 or TRBV12-4 and TRBJ1-1; TCRdb selects TRBD1, and the lack of DNA leaves this call unchecked. The CDR3 extends over 16 amino acids. The chain's CDR3 is CASRDIDRIMNTEAFF.

The chain employs TRBV24-1 and TRBJ1-1; TCRdb proposes TRBD1, but this gene call is untestable without DNA. Germline-derived CDR1 and CDR2 are KGHDR and SFDVKD. The CDR3 is 11 amino acids. This CDR3 reads CATGQDGLAFF.

This chain links TRBV4-2 with TRBJ1-2; lacking DNA, the TRBD1 call made by TCRdb goes unchecked. Germline V CDR1 and CDR2: LGHNA, YNFKEQ. The CDR3 totals 16 residues. The CDR3 protein is CASSQVLDRSAYGYTF.

The chain joins TRBV29-1 to TRBJ1-1; TCRdb lists TRBD1, though no DNA is available to test this call. The germline V gene has CDR1 SQVTM and CDR2 ANQGSEA. The CDR3 runs to 15 residues. CDR3 amino acids: CSAAHRQTLNTEAFF.

The chain has TRBV11-2 and TRBJ1-1; the TCRdb call, TRBD1, lacks DNA for checking. Germline V gives CDR1 SGHAT, CDR2 FQNNGV. The CDR3 spans 16 residues. The CDR3 region is CASSLDMTGERTEAFF.

This chain connects TRBV5-5 to TRBJ1-2; TCRdb calls TRBD1, which cannot be checked without DNA. The germline V gene encodes CDR1 SGHKS and CDR2 YYEKEE (reference sequence). The CDR3 runs 17 residues. The CDR3 loop reads CASSLAGTGEANYGYTF. Full variable domain (remainder filled in from reference TRBV5-5 and TRBJ1-2): DAGVTQSPTHLIKTRGQQVTLRCSPISGHKSVSWYQQVLGQGPQFIFQYYEKEERGRGNFPDRFSARQFPNYSSELNVNALLLGDSALYLCASSLAGTGEANYGYTFGSGTRLTVV.

This chain uses TRBV29-1 with TRBJ2-1; with no DNA, the TCRdb D assignment of TRBD2 cannot be verified. The germline gives CDR1 SQVTM, CDR2 ANQGSEA. This CDR3 has 11 amino acids. The CDR3 here is CSVKPLAVLFF.

The chain carries TRBV7-2 and TRBJ1-1; TCRdb selects TRBD1, and the lack of DNA leaves this call unchecked. The CDR3 is made up of 13 amino acids. The V gene's germline CDR1 is SGHTA and CDR2 FQGNSA. The CDR3 reads CASSLYQGSEAFF.

The chain links TRBV19 to TRBJ2-2; absent DNA, TCRdb's TRBD1 call cannot be checked. Germline V gene lookup returns CDR1 LNHDA and CDR2 SQIVND (reference sequence). The CDR3 sequence is 16 residues long. The CDR3 spells CASSFLQGARTGELFF.

This rearrangement joins TRBV20-1 to TRBJ2-7; TCRdb names TRBD2, which stays unverified in the absence of DNA. CDR1 is DFQATT, CDR2 SNEGSKA, per germline (reference sequence). The CDR3 length is 17 residues. CDR3 in amino acids: CSARDPLLAGGGYEQYF.

The chain recombines TRBV2 with TRBJ1-1; the D call of TRBD1 rests on TCRdb alone, since no DNA is present to check it. In germline, CDR1 is SNHLY, CDR2 FYNNEI. This CDR3 is 15 amino acids long. This CDR3 reads CATKNRGVGSTEAFF. Combining the CDR3 with reference TRBV2 and TRBJ1-1 gives the whole variable domain EPEVTQTPSHQVTQMGQEVILRCVPISNHLYFYWYRQILGQKVEFLVSFYNNEISEKSEIFDDQFSVERPDGSNFTLKIRSTKLEDSAMYFCATKNRGVGSTEAFFGQGTRLTVV.